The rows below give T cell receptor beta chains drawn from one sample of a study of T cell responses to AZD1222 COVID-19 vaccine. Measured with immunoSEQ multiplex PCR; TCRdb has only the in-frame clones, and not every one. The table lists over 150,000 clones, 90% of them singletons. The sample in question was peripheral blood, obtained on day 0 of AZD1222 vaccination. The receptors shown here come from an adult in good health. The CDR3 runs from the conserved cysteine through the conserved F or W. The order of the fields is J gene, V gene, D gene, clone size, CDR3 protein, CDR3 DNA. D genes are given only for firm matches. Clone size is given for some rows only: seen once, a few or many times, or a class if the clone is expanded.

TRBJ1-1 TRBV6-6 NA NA CASSYLRQNTEAFF TGTGCCAGCAGTTACTTACGACAGAACACTGAAGCTTTCTTT
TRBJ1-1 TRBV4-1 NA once CASSQVGGAGTEAFF TGCGCCAGCAGCCAAGTCGGGGGGGCAGGGACTGAAGCTTTCTTT
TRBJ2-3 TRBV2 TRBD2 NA CATLAVTSTDTQYF TGTGCCACCCTAGCGGTGACTAGCACAGATACGCAGTATTTT
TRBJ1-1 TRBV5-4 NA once CASSLNAQNTEAFF TGTGCCAGCAGCTTGAACGCCCAAAACACTGAAGCTTTCTTT
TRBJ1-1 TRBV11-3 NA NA CASSLGSASGAFF TGTGCCAGCAGCTTAGGGTCCGCCTCGGGAGCTTTCTTT
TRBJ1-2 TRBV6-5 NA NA CASSQGDSGYTF TGTGCCAGCAGTCAGGGTGATAGTGGCTACACCTTC
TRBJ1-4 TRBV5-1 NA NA CASSTRSNEKLFF TGCGCCAGTTCAACTCGGTCTAATGAAAAACTGTTTTTT
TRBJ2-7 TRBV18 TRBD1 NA CASSPRQGEKGEQYF TGTGCCAGCTCACCCCGACAGGGAGAAAAAGGCGAGCAGTACTTC
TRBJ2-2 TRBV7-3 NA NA CASSVGTVTGELFF TGTGCCAGCAGCGTAGGGACGGTCACCGGGGAGCTGTTTTTT
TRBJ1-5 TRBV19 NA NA CASSISGQPQHF TGTGCCAGTAGTATATCTGGACAGCCCCAGCATTTT
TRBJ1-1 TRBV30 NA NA CAWRAQGSTEAFF TGTGCCTGGAGGGCGCAGGGGAGCACTGAAGCTTTCTTT
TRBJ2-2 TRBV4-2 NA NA CASSQDRGHREARGELFF TGTGCCAGCAGCCAAGACAGGGGACACAGGGAGGCGAGGGGGGAGCTGTTTTTT
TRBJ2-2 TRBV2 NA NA CASSDPGLDTGELFF TGTGCCAGCAGTGACCCGGGTTTAGACACCGGGGAGCTGTTTTTT
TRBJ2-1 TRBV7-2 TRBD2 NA CASSALAGGTEQFF TGTGCCAGCAGCGCACTAGCGGGGGGCACTGAGCAGTTCTTC
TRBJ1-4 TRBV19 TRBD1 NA CASHRGGATNEKLFF TGTGCCAGCCACAGGGGCGGTGCAACTAATGAAAAACTGTTTTTT
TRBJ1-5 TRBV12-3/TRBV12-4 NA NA CASSLGTNQPQHF TGTGCCAGCAGTTTAGGAACAAATCAGCCCCAGCATTTT
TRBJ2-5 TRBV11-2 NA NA CASAVQETQYF TGTGCCAGCGCAGTCCAAGAGACCCAGTACTTC
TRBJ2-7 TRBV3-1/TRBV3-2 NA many CASSQDASYEQYF TGTGCCAGCAGCCAAGATGCCAGCTACGAGCAGTACTTC
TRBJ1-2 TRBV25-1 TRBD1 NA CASSQEGAAGYTF TGTGCCAGCAGTCAGGAGGGGGCAGCGGGCTACACCTTC
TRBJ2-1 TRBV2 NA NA CASREVLVNEQFF TGTGCCAGCCGAGAGGTTCTAGTCAATGAGCAGTTCTTC
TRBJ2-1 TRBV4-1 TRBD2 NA CASSHRLAGGAPLNEQFF TGCGCCAGCAGCCACCGACTAGCGGGGGGTGCTCCCCTCAATGAGCAGTTCTTC
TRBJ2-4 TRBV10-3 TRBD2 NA CAIHRRRTSGRLAKNIQYF TGTGCCATCCACCGAAGGAGGACTAGCGGAAGACTAGCCAAAAACATTCAGTACTTC